Listed below are T cell receptor beta chains from one sample, sequenced in a study of cytomegalovirus exposure and HLA in healthy donors. Libraries were prepared by immunoSEQ multiplex PCR; TCRdb keeps only in-frame clonotypes and omits some of them. The table lists about 170,000 clones, 81% of them singletons. The sample comprised PBMCs. These receptors were obtained from a young woman in good health and CMV-seronegative. Each CDR3 is given with its conserved first and last residue. The size of a clone is reported for some rows only, either as once, few or many, or as a class for expanded clones.

j_gene,v_gene,abundance,CDR3aa
TRBJ2-3,TRBV15,NA,CATSSARIRDLDTQYF
TRBJ1-2,TRBV6-5,NA,CASSYQTGGANYGYTF
TRBJ2-1,TRBV30,NA,CAWRGAGGEQFF
TRBJ1-3,TRBV5-6,NA,CASSFSSSSRNTIYF
TRBJ2-1,TRBV6-5,NA,CASGLAGGRNEQFF
TRBJ2-1,TRBV2,NA,CASSGHRGSNEQFF
TRBJ2-3,TRBV7-8,NA,CASSLGSSGETDTQYF
TRBJ1-1,TRBV5-1,NA,CASSPLGRDTEAFF
TRBJ1-6,TRBV5-1,NA,CASALEARSSPLHF
TRBJ1-2,TRBV19,NA,CASGDWSPTNYGYTF
TRBJ2-2,TRBV12-5,few,CASGLVVPLAGAGELFF
TRBJ1-1,TRBV19,NA,CASTNVGRREAEAFF
TRBJ1-5,TRBV7-2,NA,CASSLGLNQPQHF
TRBJ2-3,TRBV7-8,NA,CASSRARGTGLADTQYF
TRBJ2-1,TRBV7-9,few,CASSLALRGAVYNEQFF
TRBJ1-6,TRBV5-6,NA,CASSFSQRSPLHF
TRBJ2-1,TRBV13,NA,CASSPRTPGAYNEQFF
TRBJ1-1,TRBV2,NA,CASSESASLNTEAFF
TRBJ2-2,TRBV7-8,once,CASSLSKYGELFF
TRBJ2-3,TRBV15,NA,CATSRSGSGTADTQYF
TRBJ1-4,TRBV28,NA,CTSSPRQGRNEKLFF
TRBJ1-5,TRBV28,NA,CASRLSPGHLNQPQHF
TRBJ1-5,TRBV4-1,NA,CASSPIIREINQPQHF
TRBJ1-2,TRBV15,NA,CATSRDSSYGYTF
NA,TRBV6-1,NA,CASSDPQDRVFFAYEQYF
TRBJ1-5,TRBV18,NA,CASSPNDYSNQPQHF
TRBJ2-3,TRBV7-2,NA,CASSLGTSGDTQYF
TRBJ2-5,TRBV9,NA,CASSAGPGETQYF
TRBJ2-3,TRBV5-4,NA,CASSLAHRGSTDTQYF
TRBJ1-3,TRBV2,NA,CASSEAVPGSGNTIYF
TRBJ2-1,TRBV4-1,NA,CASSQGVLARDSYNEQFF
TRBJ2-7,TRBV28,NA,CASSLPNTGKEQYF
TRBJ2-7,TRBV2,NA,CASSGQGYEQYF
TRBJ2-6,TRBV11-1,NA,CASSLTRRSSGANVLTF